This passage covers 13 T cell receptor beta chains from one sample sequenced in a study of T cells after posttransplantation cyclophosphamide. A marrow graft followed busulfan-fludarabine conditioning, with cyclophosphamide on days +3 and +4. Sequencing used immunoSEQ multiplex PCR; TCRdb keeps in-frame clones, though not all of them. The data show roughly 42,000 clones, with 90% seen just once and 2% to 2.5% held by the top ten. The sequences come from PBMCs, collected 55 to 70 days after allogeneic stem cell transplant with posttransplant cyclophosphamide. The receptor set was obtained from a male patient in his sixties who received an allogeneic stem cell transplant from a related donor and was CMV-positive. Some T cells may be transferred from the graft donor.

J is TRBJ1-5 and V is TRBV6-1; D is perhaps TRBD1 (5 bases). V was cut by 4 bases and J by 9 bases, with 7 bases left in between. CDR3 size: 11 residues. Germline V gene data show CDR1 as MNHNS and CDR2 as SASEGT. The CDR3 loop reads CASSGGLPQHF. CDR3 DNA: TGTGCCAGCAGTGGGGGCCTGCCCCAGCATTTT.

V usage is TRBV5-1 and J usage is TRBJ1-1, with a tentative D call TRBD1 (6 bases). Trimming cost V 2 bases and J 2 bases, with 13 bases left between them. The CDR3 totals 15 residues. Germline CDR1 SGHRS, CDR2 YFSETQ. CDR3 protein: CASSFLGGENTEAFF. The CDR3 DNA sequence: TGCGCCAGCAGCTTTTTAGGGGGGGAAAACACTGAAGCTTTCTTT.

This chain uses TRBV5-1 with TRBJ2-7; TRBD1 matches 8 bases. Trimming at V came to 0 bases and at J to 2 bases, leaving 7 bases not matched to a gene. Germline CDR1 is SGHRS and CDR2 is YFSETQ. The CDR3 consists of 16 residues. CDR3 protein: CASSLGPTGAAYEQYF. In nucleotides, the CDR3 is TGCGCCAGCAGCTTGGGACCGACAGGGGCGGCCTACGAGCAGTACTTC.

The rearrangement uses TRBV7-2 and TRBJ1-6, with D perhaps TRBD1 (5 bases). The CDR3 length is 18 residues. V lost 3 bases and J lost 0, with 15 bases in between. In germline, CDR1 is SGHTA, CDR2 FQGNSA. The DNA for the CDR3 is TGTGCCAGCAGCTTTAAAGGCGGGGGAAGCTCCTATAATTCACCCCTCCACTTT. Its protein is CASSFKGGGSSYNSPLHF. Together with reference TRBV7-2 and TRBJ1-6, the CDR3 gives the full variable domain: GAGVSQSPSNKVTEKGKDVELRCDPISGHTALYWYRQSLGQGLEFLIYFQGNSAPDKSGLPSDRFSAERTGGSVSTLTIQRTQQEDSAVYLCASSFKGGGSSYNSPLHFGNGTRLTVT.

This clone was observed once. V gene TRBV6-6 combines with J gene TRBJ1-5, with a weak D call TRBD1 (5 bases). Germline V gene lookup returns CDR1 MNHNY and CDR2 SVGAGI (reference sequence). This CDR3 spans 16 amino acids. V was cut by 8 bases and J by 5 bases, with 22 bases left in between. CDR3 loop: CASYAWGEVGHQPQHF. As DNA, the CDR3 is TGTGCCAGCTACGCTTGGGGGGAAGTAGGTCATCAGCCCCAGCATTTT.

V gene TRBV5-4 combines with J gene TRBJ1-6, with D unresolved. Germline assignment: CDR1 SGHNT and CDR2 YYREEE (reference sequence). This CDR3 spans 16 amino acids. Trimming took 3 bases from V and 7 from J, leaving 17 bases between them. CDR3 DNA: TGTGCCAGCAGCTCGGGTCCTGCGGCCATCAATTCACCCCTCCACTTT. Amino acids: CASSSGPAAINSPLHF. Complete variable domain (other parts from reference TRBV5-4 and TRBJ1-6): ETGVTQSPTHLIKTRGQQVTLRCSSQSGHNTVSWYQQALGQGPQFIFQYYREEENGRGNFPPRFSGLQFPNYSSELNVNALELDDSALYLCASSSGPAAINSPLHFGNGTRLTVT.

The sample holds one count of this clone. The chain couples TRBV7-8 to TRBJ2-1; TRBD2 might be the D (6 bases). The CDR3 runs 12 residues. Germline-derived CDR1 and CDR2 are SGHVS and FQNEAQ. Trimming pared 4 bases from V and 12 bases from J, leaving 13 bases between. CDR3 sequence (DNA): TGTGCCAGCAGCTCTTCCGGGAGTGGGCAGTTCTTC. This gives the protein CASSSSGSGQFF.

J is TRBJ2-7 and V is TRBV13; 7 bases fit TRBD1. Germline V gene data show CDR1 as PRHDT and CDR2 as FYEKMQ (reference sequence). The CDR3 extends over 16 amino acids. The V and J ends lost 4 bases and 1 base, in that order; junction bases with no gene match: 10. As DNA, the CDR3 is TGTGCCAGCAGCTCGAGCACAGGGGCCCCTTCCTACGAGCAGTACTTC. Protein: CASSSSTGAPSYEQYF.

The V gene is TRBV6-1, the J gene TRBJ2-7, with a tentative D call TRBD1 (6 bases). Germline lookup yields CDR1 MNHNS and CDR2 SASEGT. V dropped 3 bases and J dropped 5 bases, with 20 bases sitting between them. CDR3 length equals 16 residues. The CDR3 nucleotides read TGTGCCAGCAGTGATTCCGGGACACCCGTTTCTGACGAGCAGTACTTC. Protein product: CASSDSGTPVSDEQYF.

This chain links TRBV4-1 with TRBJ2-3, with 8 bases that match TRBD1. The germline CDR1 and CDR2 sequences are MGHRA and YSYEKL. The CDR3 contains 14 residues. V shed 4 bases, J shed 1 base, and the junction held 1 base outside the gene matches. The CDR3 coding sequence is TGCGCCAGCAGCCCGGGACAGGGCACAGATACGCAGTATTTT. It encodes CASSPGQGTDTQYF.

This sequence joins TRBV5-6 and TRBJ1-6, with D maybe TRBD1 (6 bases). Trimming shortened V by 3 bases and J by 5 bases, and 12 bases separated the two germline ends. Germline V CDR1 and CDR2: SGHDT, YYEEEE. The CDR3 consists of 15 residues. The CDR3 DNA reads TGTGCCAGCAGCTCCAGGGGATACCATAATTCACCCCTCCACTTT. This encodes CASSSRGYHNSPLHF.

The V gene is TRBV5-8, the J gene TRBJ1-2, with TRBD1 as a possible D gene (6 bases). The CDR3 is 15 amino acids. Trimming pared 3 bases from V and 5 bases from J, leaving 17 bases between. Germline assignment: CDR1 SGHTS and CDR2 YDEGEE. In nucleotides, the CDR3 is TGTGCCAGCAGCTCGGTCGGGGGGCGTCGGTATGGCTACACCTTC. Amino acid sequence: CASSSVGGRRYGYTF.

The rearrangement joins TRBV15 to TRBJ2-1; D might be TRBD2 (6 bases). This CDR3 contains 13 residues. Germline CDR1 is LNHNV and CDR2 is YYDKDF (reference sequence). The ends were cut back, 6 bases at V and 6 bases at J, with 12 bases in the middle. The CDR3 sequence is CATSLEGGNEQFF. DNA for the CDR3: TGTGCCACCAGTCTCGAGGGAGGCAATGAGCAGTTCTTC.